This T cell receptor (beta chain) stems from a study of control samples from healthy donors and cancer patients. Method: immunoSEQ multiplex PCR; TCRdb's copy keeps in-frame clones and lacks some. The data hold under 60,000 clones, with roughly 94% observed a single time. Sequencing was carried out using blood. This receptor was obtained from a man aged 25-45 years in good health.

The CDR3 DNA sequence: TGTGCCAGCATGGGGCAGGGGGCGAACTATGGCTACACCTTC. Protein product: CASMGQGANYGYTF. The chain is built from TRBV2 and TRBJ1-2, with 8 bases fitting TRBD1. Germline values: CDR1 SNHLY, CDR2 FYNNEI. V was clipped by 7 bases and J by 2 bases; unmatched bases: 6. CDR3 length: 14 residues.